What follows are 29 T cell receptor beta chains derived from one specimen sequenced in a study of T-cell memory formation after mild COVID-19. In TCRdb, the 5' RACE reads were re-called with MiXCR into one record per CDR3 protein. The sample has some 320,000 distinct CDR3 sequences; roughly 15% are singletons. The sequenced sample consisted of PBMCs or a T cell subset sorted from them (not recorded which). These receptors were collected from a man younger than 35 who had mild COVID-19 (a few samples of this study predate the infection). Cell type and time point are not known.

This clonotype was detected once. The CDR3 reads CASSYSFGSQETQYF. For the CDR3, the DNA is TGTGCCAGCAGTTACTCATTTGGGAGCCAAGAGACCCAGTACTTC. The chain combines TRBV6-5 with TRBJ2-5; D may be TRBD2 (5 bases). The germline V gene has CDR1 MNHEY and CDR2 SVGAGI. V was clipped by 0 bases and J by 1 base, with 9 bases between them. The length of the CDR3 is 15 residues.

This clonotype was counted a few times. This chain connects TRBV5-5 to TRBJ1-2; D call uncertain. The CDR3 sequence is 14 residues long. The V gene lost 1 base and the J gene lost 4 bases, with 11 bases spanning the gap. Germline assignment: CDR1 SGHKS and CDR2 YYEKEE (reference sequence). CDR3: CASSLMGISYGYTF. CDR3 coding DNA: TGTGCCAGCAGCTTGATGGGTATAAGCTATGGCTACACCTTC.

The sample holds a few counts of this clonotype. The CDR3 DNA reads as TGTGCCAGCAGCTTAGGAAATAGCGGGGGTACAGATACGCAGTATTTT. This translates into CASSLGNSGGTDTQYF. This chain uses TRBV7-9 with TRBJ2-3, with 9 bases that match TRBD2. This CDR3 contains 16 residues. From germline, CDR1 is SEHNR and CDR2 FQNEAQ (reference sequence). The trim removed 1 base at V and 3 bases at J, leaving 5 bases unmatched.

The CDR3 reads CASNQTARAGQEKLFF. The CDR3 nucleotides are TGTGCCAGCAATCAAACGGCCCGGGCAGGGCAGGAAAAACTGTTTTTT. V and J are TRBV6-5 and TRBJ1-4, with D perhaps matching TRBD1 (5 bases). Germline-derived CDR1 and CDR2 are MNHEY and SVGAGI. V lost 7 bases and J lost 8, with 23 bases in between. The CDR3 sequence is 16 residues long.

The sample holds many counts of this clonotype. This chain links TRBV4-1 with TRBJ2-3; maybe TRBD2 (6 bases). Per germline, CDR1 MGHRA and CDR2 YSYEKL. The CDR3 length is 13 residues. V shed 5 bases and J shed 4 bases, with 10 bases lying between them. DNA of the CDR3: TGCGCCAGCAGCTTGTCGGGGGCAGATACGCAGTATTTT. It yields the protein CASSLSGADTQYF.

There are a few counts of this clonotype. The chain couples TRBV4-1 to TRBJ2-7, with 12 bases matching TRBD2. CDR3 length: 16 residues. The junction had 3 bases not matched to a gene; V was cut back by 3 bases and J by 0 bases. CDR1 and CDR2 from the germline V gene are MGHRA and YSYEKL. The CDR3 region is CASSHLAGGPSYEQYF. Here the CDR3 DNA reads TGCGCCAGCAGCCACCTAGCGGGGGGGCCCTCCTACGAGCAGTACTTC.

This clonotype was detected only once. The rearrangement links TRBV18 to TRBJ1-4; D uncertain. The germline CDR1 and CDR2 sequences are KGHSH and LQKENI. V dropped 6 bases and J dropped 8 bases, with 19 bases sitting between them. The CDR3 sequence is 15 residues long. The CDR3 region has the DNA TGTGCCAGCTCCCGTTCGGCCAACCTCGGCGAAAAACTGTTTTTT. Protein: CASSRSANLGEKLFF.

At least ten counts were recorded for this clonotype. This chain connects TRBV7-6 to TRBJ2-7; 10 bases agree with TRBD1. Germline V CDR1 and CDR2: SGHVS, FNYEAQ. CDR3 length equals 14 residues. V trimming: 5 bases; J trimming: 2 bases; junction bases outside the gene matches: 3. Here the CDR3 DNA reads TGTGCCAGCAGCCCGGGACAGGGGCCCTACGAGCAGTACTTC. Its translation is CASSPGQGPYEQYF.

The rearrangement links TRBV29-1 to TRBJ2-5; TRBD1 matches at 10 bases. V was clipped by 7 bases and J by 2 bases; unmatched bases: 4. The CDR3 totals 13 residues. Germline V gene data show CDR1 as SQVTM and CDR2 as ANQGSEA. The CDR3 DNA sequence: TGCAGCGGGGACAGGGGACTTCAAGAGACCCAGTACTTC. It translates to CSGDRGLQETQYF.

The gene calls are TRBV6-5 and TRBJ1-2; 10 bases are shared with TRBD1. The CDR3 sequence is 16 residues long. The V and J ends lost 7 bases and 6 bases, in that order; junction bases with no gene match: 14. Per the germline V gene, CDR1 is MNHEY and CDR2 is SVGAGI. The CDR3 loop is CASTDRGQGRIDGYTF. The CDR3 DNA follows: TGTGCCAGCACTGACAGGGGACAGGGGAGGATTGATGGCTACACCTTC.

This sequence joins TRBV11-1 and TRBJ1-1, with 9 bases identical to TRBD1. The trim removed 5 bases at V and 0 bases at J, leaving 7 bases unmatched. This CDR3 has 16 residues. CDR1 SGHAT and CDR2 FQDESV come from the germline V gene (reference sequence). The CDR3 bases are TGTGCCAGCAGCCGCCCGGGACAGGGAGTGAACACTGAAGCTTTCTTT. As protein: CASSRPGQGVNTEAFF.

V usage is TRBV24-1 and J usage is TRBJ2-3; 9 bases agree with TRBD2. Germline values: CDR1 KGHDR, CDR2 SFDVKD. The CDR3 spans 16 residues. J gave up 0 bases and V 6 bases, and 6 bases lay outside the gene matches. This CDR3 reads CATSRGLAGSTDTQYF. In DNA form, the CDR3 reads TGTGCCACCAGTCGGGGGCTAGCGGGAAGCACAGATACGCAGTATTTT.

Ten or more counts support this clonotype. The genes are TRBV7-6 and TRBJ2-5, with D uncertain. The germline V gene has CDR1 SGHVS and CDR2 FNYEAQ. Trimming took 2 bases from V and 5 from J, leaving 9 bases between them. The CDR3 runs 13 residues. The CDR3 sequence is CASSLPTAETQYF. Here the CDR3 DNA reads TGTGCCAGCAGCTTACCTACGGCGGAGACCCAGTACTTC.

This clonotype turned up a few times. V gene TRBV5-1 combines with J gene TRBJ2-1; D remains ambiguous. Germline CDR1 is SGHRS and CDR2 is YFSETQ. This CDR3 is 12 amino acids long. The ends were cut back, 3 bases at V and 7 bases at J, with 8 bases in the middle. The CDR3 loop is CASSSPVNEQFF. CDR3 DNA sequence: TGCGCCAGCAGCTCCCCCGTTAATGAGCAGTTCTTC.

This clonotype was counted at least ten times. The chain couples TRBV16 to TRBJ2-5; maybe TRBD2 (5 bases). The CDR3 loop spans 13 amino acids. Germline CDR1 reads KGHSY; CDR2 reads FQNENV. V gave up 4 bases and J gave up 0 bases, with 6 bases separating them. CDR3 residues: CASSRGNQETQYF. As DNA, the CDR3 is TGTGCCAGCAGCCGAGGGAACCAAGAGACCCAGTACTTC.

This clonotype was seen a handful of times. The chain uses TRBV7-4 and TRBJ2-5, with a tentative D call TRBD1 (5 bases). This CDR3 region has 16 residues. Between the trimmed V and J ends, which lost 5 bases and 1 base, there was a span of 17 bases. In germline, CDR1 is SGHVT, CDR2 SQSDAQ. This CDR3 is CASSPRRQSTQETQYF. CDR3 bases: TGTGCCAGCAGCCCCCGGCGACAGTCTACCCAAGAGACCCAGTACTTC.

This clonotype occurred a few times. The gene calls are TRBV4-3 and TRBJ1-5, with 8 bases fitting TRBD1. V lost 3 bases and J lost 4; bases outside the gene matches: 8. CDR1 is LGHNA, CDR2 YSLEER, per germline. CDR3 length equals 16 residues. In DNA form, the CDR3 reads TGCGCCAGCAGCCAGGAAACCAGGGGGCGGAATCAGCCCCAGCATTTT. Protein: CASSQETRGRNQPQHF.

This chain links TRBV5-1 with TRBJ2-3, with D possibly matching TRBD2 (6 bases). There are 14 residues in the CDR3. Trimming took 4 bases from V and 0 from J, leaving 9 bases between them. Germline assignment: CDR1 SGHRS and CDR2 YFSETQ. CDR3 sequence: CASSIGTSTDTQYF. DNA of the CDR3: TGCGCCAGCAGCATAGGGACTAGCACAGATACGCAGTATTTT.

The DNA for the CDR3 is TGTGCCAGCAGCTTAGTTCCCAGACGCTATGGCTACACCTTC. It is translated as CASSLVPRRYGYTF. This rearrangement joins TRBV7-2 to TRBJ1-2; no firm D call. Per the germline V gene, CDR1 is SGHTA and CDR2 is FQGNSA. The CDR3 sequence is 14 residues long. V lost 1 base, J lost 4 bases, and 10 bases lay in between.

This clonotype has at least ten counts. The gene calls are TRBV7-3 and TRBJ2-2; no firm D call. Trimming took off 2 bases at V and 4 bases at J, with 8 bases between the two ends. The CDR3 contains 14 residues. Germline V lookup: CDR1 SGHTA, CDR2 FQGTGA. The CDR3 DNA reads as TGTGCCAGCAGCTTAGAGGCAGGCACCGGGGAGCTGTTTTTT. This gives the protein CASSLEAGTGELFF.

This clonotype was seen only a few times. The rearrangement links TRBV6-5 to TRBJ2-1; 9 bases line up with TRBD1. Germline CDR1 and CDR2: MNHEY and SVGAGI. The CDR3 contains 16 residues. The V gene end was trimmed by 6 bases and the J gene end by 4 bases; junction bases not matched to a gene: 10. The CDR3 DNA sequence: TGTGCCAGCAGAGCCTCCCCCGGGACAGGGTACAATGAGCAGTTCTTC. Translated, it gives CASRASPGTGYNEQFF.

A few counts support this clonotype. The chain links TRBV2 to TRBJ1-5; a possible D gene is TRBD1 (5 bases). Germline V CDR1 and CDR2: SNHLY, FYNNEI. Trimming cost V 4 bases and J 6 bases, with 13 bases left between them. This CDR3 is built from 14 residues. The CDR3 nucleotides are TGTGCCAGCAGTGCCTCCAGGGCGAGTCAGCCCCAGCATTTT. This codes for CASSASRASQPQHF. Looking up the rest from reference TRBV2 and TRBJ1-5 gives the full variable domain: EPEVTQTPSHQVTQMGQEVILRCVPISNHLYFYWYRQILGQKVEFLVSFYNNEISEKSEIFDDQFSVERPDGSNFTLKIRSTKLEDSAMYFCASSASRASQPQHFGDGTRLSIL.

This clonotype has more than one count but fewer than ten. The V call is TRBV5-1, the J call TRBJ2-1; no clear D. V shed 1 base and J shed 8 bases, with 13 bases lying between them. Germline CDR1 SGHRS, CDR2 YFSETQ. The CDR3 spans 14 residues. CDR3: CASSLSIGIDEQFF. In nucleotides, the CDR3 is TGCGCCAGCAGCTTGAGTATAGGGATAGATGAGCAGTTCTTC.

This clonotype was observed a few times. This chain uses TRBV25-1 with TRBJ1-2, with D possibly being TRBD1 (6 bases). The V end was cut by 8 bases, the J end by 6 bases, with 13 bases between. This CDR3 contains 12 residues. Germline V gene sequence: CDR1 MGHDK, CDR2 SYGVNS. The CDR3 here is CASRWGLDGYTF. The CDR3 coding sequence is TGTGCCAGCCGGTGGGGGCTCGATGGCTACACCTTC.

This sequence joins TRBV7-9 and TRBJ1-1; D unresolved. CDR3 size: 15 residues. With 5 bases removed from V and 3 bases from J, the gap between germline ends came to 16 bases. Germline-derived CDR1 and CDR2 are SEHNR and FQNEAQ (reference sequence). CDR3 nucleotides: TGTGCCAGCAGCCACGGGATACGGATGGACACTGAAGCTTTCTTT. Protein sequence: CASSHGIRMDTEAFF.

The gene calls are TRBV4-3 and TRBJ2-3; 9 nucleotides align to TRBD1. The CDR3 runs to 15 residues. Germline CDR1 and CDR2: LGHNA and YSLEER. Trimming at V came to 4 bases and at J to 2 bases, leaving 4 bases not matched to a gene. CDR3 nucleotides: TGCGCCAGCAGCCCCACAGGGGGCCACACAGATACGCAGTATTTT. As protein: CASSPTGGHTDTQYF.

This rearrangement joins TRBV6-1 to TRBJ1-5; 7 bases align to TRBD1. Germline V gene lookup returns CDR1 MNHNS and CDR2 SASEGT. This CDR3 spans 16 amino acids. Unmatched junction bases numbered 14, after V lost 5 bases and J lost 7 bases. The CDR3 DNA reads TGTGCCAGCAGTCGGACGACCCACAGGGGAGGGCAGCCCCAGCATTTT. This gives the protein CASSRTTHRGGQPQHF.

This clonotype was recorded a few times. This chain connects TRBV15 to TRBJ2-7, with D unclear. This CDR3 is 14 amino acids long. Germline V gene lookup returns CDR1 LNHNV and CDR2 YYDKDF (reference sequence). V dropped 0 bases and J dropped 6 bases, with 12 bases sitting between them. The CDR3 loop is CATSRDRKGSEQYF. CDR3 DNA: TGTGCCACCAGCAGAGACCGGAAGGGTTCCGAGCAGTACTTC.

The rearrangement uses TRBV10-2 and TRBJ1-1; TRBD1 might be the D (6 bases). CDR1 WSHSY and CDR2 SAAADI come from the germline V gene. V lost 6 bases and J 1 base, leaving 12 bases between the germline ends. This CDR3 comprises 14 residues. For the CDR3, the DNA is TGCGCCAGCAGCGCCTGGGACAAGAACACTGAAGCTTTCTTT. Translated, it gives CASSAWDKNTEAFF.